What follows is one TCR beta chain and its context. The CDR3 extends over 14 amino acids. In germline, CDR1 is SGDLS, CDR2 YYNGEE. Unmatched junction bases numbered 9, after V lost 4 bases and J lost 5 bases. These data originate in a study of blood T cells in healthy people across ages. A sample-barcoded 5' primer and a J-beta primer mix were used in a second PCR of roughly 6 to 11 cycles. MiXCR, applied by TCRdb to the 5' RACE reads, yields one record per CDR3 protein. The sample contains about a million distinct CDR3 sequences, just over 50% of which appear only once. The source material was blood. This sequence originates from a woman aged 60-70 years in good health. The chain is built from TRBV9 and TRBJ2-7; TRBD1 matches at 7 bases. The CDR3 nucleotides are TGTGCCAGCAGCTTCACCCAGGGGGACGACGAGCAGTACTTC. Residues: CASSFTQGDDEQYF.